This T cell receptor (beta chain) was found in a study of blood T cell repertoires in COVID-19. Study-wide background: The origin of the acute and convalescent COVID-19 samples was the United States, Italy and Spain. The analysed material was cDNA or gDNA that came from T cells, B-cell-depleted T cells, or PBMCs.

Original data processing: The authors estimated nucleated cell counts from reference gene primer amplification. Only in-frame clones appear in the TCRdb table, and some are missing; sequencing was by immunoSEQ multiplex PCR. V and J calls plus clone size are reproduced from that table; the DNA served to infer D and trimming. The table records more than 150,000 clones, roughly nine tenths of them present only once. This clone has only a few counts. CDR3 length equals 16 residues. With 9 bases clipped from V and 2 bases from J, the junction kept 11 bases outside the gene matches. Germline V gives CDR1 WSHSY, CDR2 SAAADI.

Source material: peripheral blood. This chain uses TRBV10-2 with TRBJ1-2; TRBD1 matches 11 bases. The receptor was isolated from a woman in her 70s with acute or convalescent COVID-19. The CDR3 DNA reads as TGCGCCAGTTCCCCTGGGGGACAGGGGGGAAACTATGGCTACACCTTC. Amino acid sequence: CASSPGGQGGNYGYTF.